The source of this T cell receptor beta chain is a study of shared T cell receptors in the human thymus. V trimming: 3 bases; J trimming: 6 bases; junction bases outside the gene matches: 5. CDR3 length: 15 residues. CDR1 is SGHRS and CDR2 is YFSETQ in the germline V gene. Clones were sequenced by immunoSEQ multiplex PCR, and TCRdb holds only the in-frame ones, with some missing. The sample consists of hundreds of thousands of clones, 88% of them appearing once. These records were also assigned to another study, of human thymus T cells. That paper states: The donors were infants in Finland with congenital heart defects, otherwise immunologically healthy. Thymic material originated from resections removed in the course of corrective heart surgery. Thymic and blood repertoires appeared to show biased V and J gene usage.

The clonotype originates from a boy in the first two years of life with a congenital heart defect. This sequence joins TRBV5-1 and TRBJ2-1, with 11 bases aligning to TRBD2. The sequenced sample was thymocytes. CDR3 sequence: CASSCGTSGPNEQFF. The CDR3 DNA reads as TGCGCCAGCAGCTGCGGGACTAGCGGACCCAATGAGCAGTTCTTC.